A selection of T cell receptor beta chains follows, all from one sample in a study of PD-L1 blockade in urothelial cancer. The data were produced by immunoSEQ multiplex PCR, yet TCRdb's version contains in-frame clones alone and is incomplete. The sample records some 38,000 clones, approximately 80% being singletons. Sequencing was performed on PBMCs, taken around atezolizumab (anti-PD-L1) treatment. The receptors come from an elderly man with urothelial cancer. CDR3s include the opening cysteine and the closing phenylalanine or tryptophan. D genes are given only for firm matches. Some rows have no size entry. The others give once, few or many, or a class for an expanded clone.

J gene,D gene,V gene,clone size,CDR3 protein,CDR3 DNA
TRBJ1-2,TRBD1,TRBV5-6,-,CASSSSGTDYGYTF,TGTGCCAGCAGCTCCTCCGGGACAGACTATGGCTACACCTTC
TRBJ1-1,TRBD1,TRBV5-1,-,CASSLEGQAIEAFF,TGCGCCAGCAGCTTGGAGGGACAGGCTATTGAAGCTTTCTTT
TRBJ1-2,-,TRBV6-5,once,CASSLGQGLGYTF,TGTGCCAGCAGTTTGGGCCAGGGGCTGGGCTACACCTTC
TRBJ2-7,-,TRBV5-1,-,CASSLDVPAYEQYF,TGCGCCAGCAGCTTGGACGTGCCGGCCTACGAGCAGTACTTC
TRBJ2-6,-,TRBV2,-,CASNPYSGANVLTF,TGTGCCAGCAATCCGTACTCTGGGGCCAACGTCCTGACTTTC
TRBJ2-7,TRBD2,TRBV5-1,few,CASSLGLASTYEQYF,TGCGCCAGCAGCTTGGGACTAGCGTCCACCTACGAGCAGTACTTC
TRBJ2-5,-,TRBV6-1,-,CASLRGARETQYF,TGTGCCAGCCTCCGGGGGGCGCGGGAGACCCAGTACTTC
TRBJ2-2,TRBD1,TRBV5-1,-,CASSGLTGVTGELFF,TGCGCCAGCAGCGGACTGACAGGGGTCACCGGGGAGCTGTTTTTT
TRBJ2-3,TRBD2,TRBV28,-,CASSGGELAGITDTQYF,TGTGCCAGCAGTGGGGGGGAACTAGCGGGGATCACAGATACGCAGTATTTT
TRBJ1-1,TRBD1,TRBV6-5,-,CASRSGQGNTEAFF,TGTGCCAGCAGATCCGGACAGGGGAACACTGAAGCTTTCTTT
TRBJ2-3,TRBD2,TRBV7-6,-,CASSLQLAELGDTQYF,TGTGCCAGCAGCTTACAACTAGCGGAGTTGGGAGATACGCAGTATTTT
TRBJ2-3,TRBD2,TRBV28,few,CASSFLAGTDTQYF,TGTGCCAGCAGTTTCCTAGCGGGAACAGATACGCAGTATTTT
TRBJ1-4,TRBD1,TRBV15,-,CASRTGTENEKLFF,TGTGCCAGCCGGACCGGGACAGAAAATGAAAAACTGTTTTTT
TRBJ1-5,-,TRBV29-1,-,CSVTRQYSNQPQHF,TGCAGCGTTACCCGACAGTATAGCAATCAGCCCCAGCATTTT
TRBJ2-1,TRBD1,TRBV7-8,-,CASSRRGTGGLDEQFF,TGTGCCAGCAGCCGGAGGGGCACAGGGGGTCTGGATGAGCAGTTCTTC
TRBJ2-3,-,TRBV27,-,CASRLTPSTRGDAQYF,TGTGCCAGCAGGCTTACCCCCTCTACTAGAGGAGACGCGCAGTATTTT
TRBJ1-3,TRBD1,TRBV30,-,CAWSPRQPGQGDGNTIYF,TGTGCCTGGAGTCCGCGACAACCGGGACAGGGTGATGGAAACACCATATATTTT
TRBJ2-1,-,TRBV18,-,CASSPLSGAYNEQFF,TGTGCCAGCTCACCCCTTTCGGGAGCCTACAATGAGCAGTTCTTC
TRBJ2-2,-,TRBV5-1,-,CASSLGQVNTGELFF,TGCGCCAGCAGCTTGGGACAGGTCAACACCGGGGAGCTGTTTTTT
TRBJ1-2,-,TRBV2,-,CASSESGTKRAYTF,TGTGCCAGCAGTGAATCAGGGACTAAGAGAGCCTACACCTTC